This T cell receptor (beta chain) was found in a study of blood T cell repertoires in COVID-19 (TCRdb year 2020). For the wider study: Collaborator samples came from the United States, Italy and Spain and covered acute and convalescent phases of COVID-19. The material from the prospective study consisted of cDNA or gDNA derived from T cells, B-cell-depleted T cells, or PBMCs. The dataset comprised deeply sampled blood TCRbeta repertoires from subjects exposed to, actively infected with, or recovered from COVID-19. The repertoires were released in a freely available public database meant as a resource for research on the immune response to SARS-CoV-2. Samples were obtained from the ongoing ImmuneRACE study (first 160 participants) and from 1,254 subjects provided by 6 global collaborators. Sample metadata almost always included a de-identified subject ID, COVID-19 status, age in years and sex. Where available, HLA class I and class II types were obtained from metadata supplied by the sample provider rather than from assay-based typing. Broader findings and caveats from the paper: The amount of clinical and demographic metadata varied by source and participant and was provided uncurated.

The CDR1 and CDR2 encoded by the germline V gene are SGHTA and FQGTGA. There are 15 amino acids in the CDR3, from cysteine to phenylalanine inclusive. Solely the CDR3 DNA is kept, with 45 bases framed from the first base. Deletion took 2 bases off V and 2 bases off J, with a span of 10 bases between the germline ends. Note on this clone: Its antigen target is currently unknown. The input lacks base qualities; no much larger clone sits a single base away.

TCRbeta CDR3 regions were amplified from genomic DNA by means of the immunoSEQ Assay, a bias-controlled multiplex PCR. From the authors' description of their analysis: Nucleated cell counts per sample were estimated from amplification of reference gene primers within the assay. To quantify the absolute abundance of each unique TCRbeta CDR3 rearrangement, sequence reads were collapsed and filtered. For each sample, productive Simpson clonality was calculated as the square root of Simpson's diversity index over productive rearrangements. Held by TCRdb, this immuneACCESS table contains in-frame sequences only and omits some clones. Under half of the omission traces to an unresolved V gene where checked; the cause of the rest is unknown. D and trimming come from the DNA, and the V and J calls and clone size come from that table. This sample holds fewer than 350,000 clones; roughly 79% were observed only once. Around 2.9% of the sample lies in the top ten.

The collaborating institutions used their own protocols to collect whole blood in K2EDTA tubes. For TCRbeta analysis, collaborators shipped samples as frozen whole blood, isolated PBMCs, or DNA extracted from either of those sample types. The TCR sequence derives from a woman aged 60 to 75 with active or convalescent COVID-19. The chain is encoded by TRBV7-3 joined to TRBJ2-1; the D gene is perhaps TRBD2, on 5 matching bases. Sequenced input: peripheral blood. The DNA reads TGTGCCAGCAGCTTAGAGGGTCTTCCCTACAATGAGCAGTTCTTC. It codes for CASSLEGLPYNEQFF.